A single T cell receptor beta chain is shown here with its context. Its matching antigen is unknown. An end of the junction differs from the germline gene, which may be a read error. This CDR3 comprises 16 residues. CDR1 and CDR2 from the germline V gene are LGHNA and YNFKEQ. This specimen belongs to a study of PD-1 blockade in classical Hodgkin lymphoma. The assay was immunoSEQ multiplex PCR, and TCRdb's table has in-frame clones only and misses some. The table records about 50,000 clones, 90% of them present only once. Study-level results: Diminished baseline TCR diversity has been reported in newly diagnosed patients relative to healthy donors.

Time point meaning: cycle 4 day 1 (C4D1), after less than 7 weeks of nivolumab. Autologous stem cell transplantation was followed by relapse in every patient, and brentuximab vedotin exposure varied. The sequences come from peripheral blood mononuclear cells (PBMCs), collected before the fourth cycle of nivolumab. V and J are TRBV4-2 and TRBJ2-1, with 7 bases that match TRBD2. The source is a human donor with classical Hodgkin lymphoma. In DNA, the CDR3 is TGTGCCAGCAACCAAGGAGGGGTAGCGGGTTACAATGAGCAGTTCTTC. Translated: CASNQGGVAGYNEQFF.